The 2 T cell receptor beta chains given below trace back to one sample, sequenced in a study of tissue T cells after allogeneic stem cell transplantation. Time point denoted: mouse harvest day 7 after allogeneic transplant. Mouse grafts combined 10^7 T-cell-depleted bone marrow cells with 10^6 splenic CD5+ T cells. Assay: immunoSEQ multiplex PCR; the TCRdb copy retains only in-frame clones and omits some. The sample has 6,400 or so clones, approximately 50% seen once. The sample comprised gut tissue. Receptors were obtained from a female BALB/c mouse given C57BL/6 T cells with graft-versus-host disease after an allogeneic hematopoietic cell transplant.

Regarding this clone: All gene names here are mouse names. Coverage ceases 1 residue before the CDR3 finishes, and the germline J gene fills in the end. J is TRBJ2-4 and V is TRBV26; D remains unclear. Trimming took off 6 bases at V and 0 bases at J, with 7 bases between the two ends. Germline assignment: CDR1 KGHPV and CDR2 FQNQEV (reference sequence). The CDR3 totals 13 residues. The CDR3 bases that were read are TGTGCCAGCAGCGCCCCCAGTCAAAACACCTTGTAC. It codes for CASSAPSQNTLY. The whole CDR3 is CASSAPSQNTLYF.

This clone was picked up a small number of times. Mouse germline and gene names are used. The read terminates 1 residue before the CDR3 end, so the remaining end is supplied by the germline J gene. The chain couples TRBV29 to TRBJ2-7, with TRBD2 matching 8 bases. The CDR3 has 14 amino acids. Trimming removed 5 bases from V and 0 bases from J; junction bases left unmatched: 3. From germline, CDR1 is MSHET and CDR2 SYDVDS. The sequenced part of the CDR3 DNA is TGTGCTAGCAGTAACTGGGGGAGCTCCTATGAACAGTAC. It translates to CASSNWGSSYEQY. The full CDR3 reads CASSNWGSSYEQYF. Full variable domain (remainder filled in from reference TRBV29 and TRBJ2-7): DMKVTQMPRYLIKRMGENVLLECGQDMSHETMYWYRQDPGLGLQLIYISYDVDSNSEGDIPKGYRVSRKKREHFSLILDSAKTNQTSVYFCASSNWGSSYEQYFGPGTRLTVL.